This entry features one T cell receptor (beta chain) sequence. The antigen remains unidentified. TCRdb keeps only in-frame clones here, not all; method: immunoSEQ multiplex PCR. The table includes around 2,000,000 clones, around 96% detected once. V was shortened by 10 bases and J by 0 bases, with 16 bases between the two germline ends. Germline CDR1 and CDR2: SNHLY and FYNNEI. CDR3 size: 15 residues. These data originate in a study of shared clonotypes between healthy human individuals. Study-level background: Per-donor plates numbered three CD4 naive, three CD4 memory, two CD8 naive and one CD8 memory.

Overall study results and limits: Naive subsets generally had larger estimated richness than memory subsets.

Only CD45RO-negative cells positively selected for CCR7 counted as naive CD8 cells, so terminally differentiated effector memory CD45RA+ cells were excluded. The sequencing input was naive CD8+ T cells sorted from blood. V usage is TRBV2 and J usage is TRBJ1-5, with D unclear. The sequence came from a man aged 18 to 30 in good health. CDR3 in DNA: TGTGCCACGGCCCCAGCAGTTAATAGCAATCAGCCCCAGCATTTT. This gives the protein CATAPAVNSNQPQHF.